This T cell receptor beta chain was found in a study of T cell repertoires in cytomegalovirus infection. The wider study: The public TCR beta signatures pointed to both CMV infection and matching HLA type.

Study observations and caveats: Within the response measured ex vivo, HLA-C-restricted CMV-specific TCR beta clonotypes were dominant. Cumulated frequencies of public TCR beta families served to identify carriers of CMV plus the relevant HLA.

Germline CDR1 SGHVS, CDR2 FQNEAQ. There are 14 residues in the CDR3. TCRdb reprocessed the reads via MiXCR and lists one record per CDR3 protein. Of 510,000 or so distinct CDR3 sequences in the sample, 26% were seen once. Remarks on this clonotype: As yet, its antigen is unknown. A much larger clone differs by one base, so this may be a read error.

The clonotype comes from a human donor in good health (CMV status not recorded). Some clones in this sample may be carry-over from other donors' samples. The material sequenced was PBMCs. The chain couples TRBV7-8 to TRBJ2-1, with D possibly TRBD1 on 5 matching bases. The CDR3 loop is CASSLVGRVNKQFF. In nucleotides, the CDR3 is TGTGCCAGCAGCTTAGTAGGCAGGGTCAATAAGCAGTTCTTC.